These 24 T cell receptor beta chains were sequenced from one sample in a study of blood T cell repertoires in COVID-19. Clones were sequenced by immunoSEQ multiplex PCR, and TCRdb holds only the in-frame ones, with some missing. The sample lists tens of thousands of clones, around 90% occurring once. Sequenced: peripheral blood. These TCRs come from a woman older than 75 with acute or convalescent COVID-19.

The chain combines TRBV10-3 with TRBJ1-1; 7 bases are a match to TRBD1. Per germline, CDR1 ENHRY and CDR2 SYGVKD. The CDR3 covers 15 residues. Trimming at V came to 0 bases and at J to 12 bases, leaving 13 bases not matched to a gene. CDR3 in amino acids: CAISESTQGGGATFF. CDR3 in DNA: TGTGCCATCAGTGAGTCGACTCAAGGGGGCGGTGCGACTTTCTTT.

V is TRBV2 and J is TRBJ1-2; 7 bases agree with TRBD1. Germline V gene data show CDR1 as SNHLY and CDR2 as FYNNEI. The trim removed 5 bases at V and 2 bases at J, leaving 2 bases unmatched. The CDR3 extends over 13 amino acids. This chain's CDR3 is CASSLQGNYGYTF. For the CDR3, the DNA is TGTGCCAGCAGTTTACAGGGGAACTATGGCTACACCTTC. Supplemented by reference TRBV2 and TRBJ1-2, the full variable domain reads EPEVTQTPSHQVTQMGQEVILRCVPISNHLYFYWYRQILGQKVEFLVSFYNNEISEKSEIFDDQFSVERPDGSNFTLKIRSTKLEDSAMYFCASSLQGNYGYTFGSGTRLTVV.

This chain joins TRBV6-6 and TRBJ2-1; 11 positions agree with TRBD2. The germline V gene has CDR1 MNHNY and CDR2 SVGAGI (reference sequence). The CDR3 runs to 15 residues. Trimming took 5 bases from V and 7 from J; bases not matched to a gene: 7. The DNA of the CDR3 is TGTGCCAGCAGTCCCCGACTAGCGGGGAAGAATGAGCAGTTCTTC. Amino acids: CASSPRLAGKNEQFF.

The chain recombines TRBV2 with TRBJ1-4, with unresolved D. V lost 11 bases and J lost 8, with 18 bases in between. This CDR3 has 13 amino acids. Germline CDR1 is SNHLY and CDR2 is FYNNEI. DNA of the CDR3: TGTGCCGACACAGCGGGTTCTGGGGAAAAACTGTTTTTT. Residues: CADTAGSGEKLFF.

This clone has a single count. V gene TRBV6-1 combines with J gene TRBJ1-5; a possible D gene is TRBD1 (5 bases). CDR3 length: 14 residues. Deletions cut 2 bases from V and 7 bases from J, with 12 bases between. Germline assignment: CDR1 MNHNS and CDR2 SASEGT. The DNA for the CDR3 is TGTGCCAGCAGTGAATCGGCGGGGGTCCAGCCCCAGCATTTT. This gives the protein CASSESAGVQPQHF.

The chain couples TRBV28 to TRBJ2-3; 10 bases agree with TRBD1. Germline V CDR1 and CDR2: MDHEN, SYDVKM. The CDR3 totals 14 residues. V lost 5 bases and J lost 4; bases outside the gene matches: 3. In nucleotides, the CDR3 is TGTGCCAGCAGTCTGGACAGGGGGGCAGATACGCAGTATTTT. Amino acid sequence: CASSLDRGADTQYF.

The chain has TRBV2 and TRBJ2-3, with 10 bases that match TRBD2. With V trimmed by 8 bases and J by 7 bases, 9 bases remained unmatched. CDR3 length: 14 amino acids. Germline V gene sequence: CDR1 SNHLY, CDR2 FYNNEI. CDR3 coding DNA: TGTGCCAGCGGGGGAACTAGCGGGGTAAATACGCAGTATTTT. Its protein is CASGGTSGVNTQYF.

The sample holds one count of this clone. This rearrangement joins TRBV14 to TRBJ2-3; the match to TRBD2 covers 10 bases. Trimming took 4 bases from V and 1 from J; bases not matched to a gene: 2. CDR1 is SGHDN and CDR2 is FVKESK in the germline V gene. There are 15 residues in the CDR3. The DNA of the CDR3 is TGTGCCAGCAGCCTTGGGACTAGCGGCACAGATACGCAGTATTTT. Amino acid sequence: CASSLGTSGTDTQYF. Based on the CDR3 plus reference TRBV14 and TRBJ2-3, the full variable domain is EAGVTQFPSHSVIEKGQTVTLRCDPISGHDNLYWYRRVMGKEIKFLLHFVKESKQDESGMPNNRFLAERTGGTYSTLKVQPAELEDSGVYFCASSLGTSGTDTQYFGPGTRLTVL.

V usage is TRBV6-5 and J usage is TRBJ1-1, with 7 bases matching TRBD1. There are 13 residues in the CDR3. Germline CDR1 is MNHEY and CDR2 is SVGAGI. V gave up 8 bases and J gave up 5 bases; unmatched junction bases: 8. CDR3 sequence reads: CASRPSGGTEAFF. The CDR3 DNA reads TGTGCCAGCCGCCCCTCAGGGGGGACTGAAGCTTTCTTT.

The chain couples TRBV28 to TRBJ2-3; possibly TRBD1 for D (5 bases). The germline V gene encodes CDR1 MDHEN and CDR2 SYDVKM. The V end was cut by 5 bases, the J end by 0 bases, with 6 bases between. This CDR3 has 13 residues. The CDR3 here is CASSKGSTDTQYF. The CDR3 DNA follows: TGTGCCAGCAGTAAGGGGAGCACAGATACGCAGTATTTT.

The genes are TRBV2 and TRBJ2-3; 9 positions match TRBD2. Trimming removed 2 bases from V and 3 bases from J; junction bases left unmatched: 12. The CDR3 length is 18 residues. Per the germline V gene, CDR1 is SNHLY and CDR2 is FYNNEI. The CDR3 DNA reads TGTGCCAGCAGTGAATCATCGGTAGCGGGGGTTCTGACAGATACGCAGTATTTT. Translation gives CASSESSVAGVLTDTQYF. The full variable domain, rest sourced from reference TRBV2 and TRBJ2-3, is EPEVTQTPSHQVTQMGQEVILRCVPISNHLYFYWYRQILGQKVEFLVSFYNNEISEKSEIFDDQFSVERPDGSNFTLKIRSTKLEDSAMYFCASSESSVAGVLTDTQYFGPGTRLTVL.

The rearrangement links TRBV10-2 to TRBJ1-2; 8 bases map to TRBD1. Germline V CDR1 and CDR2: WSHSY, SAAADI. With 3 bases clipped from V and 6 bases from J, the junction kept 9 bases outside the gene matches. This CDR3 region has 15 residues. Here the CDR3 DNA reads TGCGCCAGCAGTGAATCCCCCGGGACAGGTGATGGCTACACCTTC. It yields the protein CASSESPGTGDGYTF.

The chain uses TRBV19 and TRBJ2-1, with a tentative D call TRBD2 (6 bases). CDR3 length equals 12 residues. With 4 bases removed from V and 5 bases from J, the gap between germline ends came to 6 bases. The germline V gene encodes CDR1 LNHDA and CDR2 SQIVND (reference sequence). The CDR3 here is CASSRTNNEQFF. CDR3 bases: TGTGCCAGTAGTAGGACTAACAATGAGCAGTTCTTC.

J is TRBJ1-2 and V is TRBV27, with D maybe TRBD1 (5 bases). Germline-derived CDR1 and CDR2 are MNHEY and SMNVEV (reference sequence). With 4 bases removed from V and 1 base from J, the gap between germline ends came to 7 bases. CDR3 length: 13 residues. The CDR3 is CASSSRVNYGYTF. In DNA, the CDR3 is TGTGCCAGCAGTTCCAGGGTTAACTATGGCTACACCTTC.

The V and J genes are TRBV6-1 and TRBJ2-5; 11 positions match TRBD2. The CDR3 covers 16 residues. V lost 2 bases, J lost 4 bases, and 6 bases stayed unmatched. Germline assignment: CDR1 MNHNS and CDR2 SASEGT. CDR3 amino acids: CASSETPSGGTETQYF. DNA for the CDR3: TGTGCCAGCAGTGAAACCCCTAGCGGGGGGACAGAGACCCAGTACTTC.

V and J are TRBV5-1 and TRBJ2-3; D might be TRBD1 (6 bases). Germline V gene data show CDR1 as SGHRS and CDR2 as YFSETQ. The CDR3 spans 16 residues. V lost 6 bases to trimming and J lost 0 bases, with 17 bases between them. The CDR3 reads CASTPPTGSSTDTQYF. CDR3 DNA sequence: TGCGCCAGCACCCCTCCGACAGGCAGTAGCACAGATACGCAGTATTTT.

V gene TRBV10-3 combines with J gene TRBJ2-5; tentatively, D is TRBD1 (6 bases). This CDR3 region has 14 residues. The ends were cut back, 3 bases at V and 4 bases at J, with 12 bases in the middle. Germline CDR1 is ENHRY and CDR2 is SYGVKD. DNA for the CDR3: TGTGCCATCAGTGATTGGACAGAGATAGAGACCCAGTACTTC. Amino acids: CAISDWTEIETQYF.

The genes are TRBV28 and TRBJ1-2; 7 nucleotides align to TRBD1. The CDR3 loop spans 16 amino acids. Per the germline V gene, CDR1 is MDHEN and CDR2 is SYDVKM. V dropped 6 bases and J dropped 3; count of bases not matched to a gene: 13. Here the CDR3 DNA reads TGTGCCAGCAGCCGTGAAGGAAGAGGGGGCTACTATGGCTACACCTTC. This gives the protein CASSREGRGGYYGYTF.

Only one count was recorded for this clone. This CDR3 is CATSRRHGYEQYF. CDR3 DNA sequence: TGTGCCACCAGCAGACGACACGGCTACGAGCAGTACTTC. This chain joins TRBV15 and TRBJ2-7; D gene ambiguous. The CDR3 has 13 residues. Germline CDR1 reads LNHNV; CDR2 reads YYDKDF (reference sequence). Trimming shortened V by 2 bases and J by 3 bases, and 8 bases separated the two germline ends.

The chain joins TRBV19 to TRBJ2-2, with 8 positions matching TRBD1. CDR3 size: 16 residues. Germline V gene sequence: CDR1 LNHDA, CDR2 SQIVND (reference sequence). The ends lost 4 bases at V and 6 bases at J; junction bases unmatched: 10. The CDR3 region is CASSRTGNDRAGELFF. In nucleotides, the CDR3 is TGTGCCAGTAGTAGGACAGGGAATGATCGTGCCGGGGAGCTGTTTTTT.

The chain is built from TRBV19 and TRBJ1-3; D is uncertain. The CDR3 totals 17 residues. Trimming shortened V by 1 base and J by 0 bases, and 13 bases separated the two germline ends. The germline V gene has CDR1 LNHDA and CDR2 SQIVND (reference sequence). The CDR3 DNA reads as TGTGCCAGTAGTATAGGACGGACTCGCAGCTCTGGAAACACCATATATTTT. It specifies CASSIGRTRSSGNTIYF. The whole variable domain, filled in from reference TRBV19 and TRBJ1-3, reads DGGITQSPKYLFRKEGQNVTLSCEQNLNHDAMYWYRQDPGQGLRLIYYSQIVNDFQKGDIAEGYSVSREKKESFPLTVTSAQKNPTAFYLCASSIGRTRSSGNTIYFGEGSWLTVV.

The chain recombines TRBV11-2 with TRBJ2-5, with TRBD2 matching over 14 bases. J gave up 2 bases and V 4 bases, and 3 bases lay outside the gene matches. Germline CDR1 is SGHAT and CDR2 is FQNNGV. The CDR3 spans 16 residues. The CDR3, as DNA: TGTGCCAGCAGCTCCGGACTAGCGGGGGGTCAAGAGACCCAGTACTTC. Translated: CASSSGLAGGQETQYF.

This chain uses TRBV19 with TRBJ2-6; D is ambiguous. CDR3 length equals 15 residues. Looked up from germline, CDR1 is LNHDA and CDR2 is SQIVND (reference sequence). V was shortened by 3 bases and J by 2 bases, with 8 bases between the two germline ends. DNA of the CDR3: TGTGCCAGTAGTATTAGTGGAGCTGGGGCCAACGTCCTGACTTTC. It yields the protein CASSISGAGANVLTF. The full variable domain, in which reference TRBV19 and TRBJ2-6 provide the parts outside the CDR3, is DGGITQSPKYLFRKEGQNVTLSCEQNLNHDAMYWYRQDPGQGLRLIYYSQIVNDFQKGDIAEGYSVSREKKESFPLTVTSAQKNPTAFYLCASSISGAGANVLTFGAGSRLTVL.

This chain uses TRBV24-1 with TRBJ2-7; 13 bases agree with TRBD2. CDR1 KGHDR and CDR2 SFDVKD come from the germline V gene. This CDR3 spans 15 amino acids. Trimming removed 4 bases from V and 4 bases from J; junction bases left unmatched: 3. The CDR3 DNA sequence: TGTGCCACCAGTGAGAGGACTAGCGGGGGTTACGAGCAGTACTTC. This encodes CATSERTSGGYEQYF.